The 12 T cell receptor beta chains below all came from one sample that was sequenced in a study of T cells in localized non-small cell lung cancer. Clones were read by immunoSEQ multiplex PCR, and TCRdb kept only the in-frame ones, dropping some. The sample holds about 33,000 clones, under 90% seen once. Sequenced material: peripheral blood, taken before any cancer treatment. These receptors originate from a man aged 35-75 years with stage I lung adenocarcinoma.

The V gene is TRBV5-1, the J gene TRBJ2-3, with 8 bases that match TRBD2. Per the germline V gene, CDR1 is SGHRS and CDR2 is YFSETQ. The CDR3 loop spans 15 amino acids. Trimming cost V 2 bases and J 1 base; bases outside gene matches: 3. CDR3 amino acids: CASSFSGDRTDTQYF. As DNA, the CDR3 is TGCGCCAGCAGCTTTAGCGGGGACCGCACAGATACGCAGTATTTT.

This chain connects TRBV5-1 to TRBJ2-5, with 10 bases fitting TRBD1. The length of the CDR3 is 19 residues. From germline, CDR1 is SGHRS and CDR2 YFSETQ. V lost 0 bases and J lost 3; bases outside the gene matches: 14. The CDR3 protein is CASSLEVPGQGTTEETQYF. In DNA, the CDR3 is TGCGCCAGCAGCTTGGAGGTCCCGGGACAGGGGACTACCGAAGAGACCCAGTACTTC.

The chain combines TRBV19 with TRBJ2-1; a possible D gene is TRBD2 (6 bases). Germline CDR1 is LNHDA and CDR2 is SQIVND (reference sequence). Between the trimmed V and J ends, which lost 4 bases and 6 bases, there was a span of 10 bases. This CDR3 is 13 amino acids long. Here the CDR3 DNA reads TGTGCCAGTAGTAAACTAGCAGCCAATGAGCAGTTCTTC. This gives the protein CASSKLAANEQFF.

This clone was observed a single time. The J gene is TRBJ2-3, the V gene TRBV27, with unresolved D. The CDR3 loop spans 13 amino acids. V dropped 7 bases and J dropped 0 bases, with 8 bases sitting between them. Per germline, CDR1 MNHEY and CDR2 SMNVEV (reference sequence). This CDR3 is CASKPGSTDTQYF. CDR3 sequence (DNA): TGTGCCAGCAAACCAGGCAGCACAGATACGCAGTATTTT.

The chain combines TRBV10-3 with TRBJ1-1; TRBD1 is a possible D gene (6 bases). In germline, CDR1 is ENHRY, CDR2 SYGVKD. V lost 4 bases, J lost 3 bases, and 12 bases lay in between. The CDR3 covers 14 residues. The CDR3 spells CAISAGTKYTEAFF. The DNA of the CDR3 is TGTGCCATCAGTGCTGGGACAAAATACACTGAAGCTTTCTTT.

This rearrangement joins TRBV14 to TRBJ1-2; D might be TRBD1 (5 bases). The V gene lost 3 bases and the J gene lost 4 bases, with 18 bases spanning the gap. This CDR3 spans 16 amino acids. Germline loops: CDR1 SGHDN, CDR2 FVKESK. Here the CDR3 DNA reads TGTGCCAGCAGCCAGGTGGGCAGGGAACTGAGCTATGGCTACACCTTC. Residues: CASSQVGRELSYGYTF.

The chain uses TRBV7-2 and TRBJ1-2, with D perhaps TRBD1 (6 bases). With 3 bases removed from V and 3 bases from J, the gap between germline ends came to 11 bases. This CDR3 spans 14 amino acids. CDR1 SGHTA and CDR2 FQGNSA come from the germline V gene. CDR3 protein: CASSLTTGHYGYTF. Written as DNA, the CDR3 is TGTGCCAGCAGCTTGACTACAGGGCACTATGGCTACACCTTC.

DNA of the CDR3: TGTGCCAGTAGCCCCGGACAGGGGGTTGGCATTGGCTACACCTTC. Its translation: CASSPGQGVGIGYTF. V and J are TRBV19 and TRBJ1-2; TRBD1 aligns across 10 bases. From germline, CDR1 is LNHDA and CDR2 SQIVND (reference sequence). The V segment lost 6 bases and the J segment 7 bases; nucleotides outside the gene matches: 11. This CDR3 comprises 15 residues.

The chain carries TRBV14 and TRBJ2-2, with D perhaps matching TRBD1 (6 bases). CDR1 is SGHDN and CDR2 is FVKESK in the germline V gene. Trimming removed 2 bases at V and 5 bases at J, with 6 bases between. The CDR3 is made up of 13 amino acids. CDR3 sequence (DNA): TGTGCCAGCAGCCAACAGGGGACCGGGGAGCTGTTTTTT. Amino acids: CASSQQGTGELFF.

The chain couples TRBV14 to TRBJ1-4, with 7 nucleotides matching TRBD1. This CDR3 has 14 amino acids. The J segment lost 7 bases and the V segment lost 5 bases, leaving 7 bases of the junction unmatched. Germline V CDR1 and CDR2: SGHDN, FVKESK. The CDR3 bases are TGTGCCAGCAGCGGAGGGGGCGCGGGTGAAAAACTGTTTTTT. Amino acid sequence: CASSGGGAGEKLFF.

V usage is TRBV5-1 and J usage is TRBJ2-1; tentative D call: TRBD1 (5 bases). V shed 1 base and J shed 2 bases, with 19 bases lying between them. Germline CDR1 reads SGHRS; CDR2 reads YFSETQ. CDR3 length: 18 amino acids. CDR3 DNA: TGCGCCAGCAGCTTGACGTTCGGTGGGGCGCCACCCTACAATGAGCAGTTCTTC. It is translated as CASSLTFGGAPPYNEQFF.

This clone showed up just once. V is TRBV5-8 and J is TRBJ2-7; 7 bases line up with TRBD1. This CDR3 region has 14 residues. V was pared by 9 bases and J by 2 bases, with 11 bases of the junction left unmatched. In germline, CDR1 is SGHTS, CDR2 YDEGEE. The CDR3 DNA follows: TGTGCCACTACGAGGGACAGACCACCCTACGAGCAGTACTTC. Its translation is CATTRDRPPYEQYF. The whole variable domain, filled in from reference TRBV5-8 and TRBJ2-7, reads EAGVTQSPTHLIKTRGQQATLRCSPISGHTSVYWYQQALGLGLQFLLWYDEGEERNRGNFPPRFSGRQFPNYSSELNVNALELEDSALYLCATTRDRPPYEQYFGPGTRLTVT.